This TCR beta chain was found in a study of blood T cells in healthy people across ages. The CDR3 has 13 residues. Trimming cost V 5 bases and J 0 bases, with 11 bases left between them. Germline CDR1 and CDR2: DFQATT and SNEGSKA (reference sequence). Study results and caveats: As age increased, TCR beta diversity per million T cells fell in a roughly linear fashion.

The sample holds many counts of this clonotype. The target antigen is unknown. Using a J-beta primer mix together with a sample-barcoded 5' primer, a second PCR was run for 7 to 11 cycles. One entry per CDR3 protein results from TCRdb running MiXCR on the 5' RACE reads. Of about 840,000 distinct CDR3 sequences in the sample, 25% to 30% were seen once. The sample also formed part of further work on T cells of mothers and their children. That work states: The people who donated were a few healthy Caucasian mothers and their six children. Sample barcodes and 2-4 random nucleotides were added by the M1S primer of the second PCR. Related mother-child pairs shared slightly more overlap than unrelated pairs, but the difference was non-significant.

Input material: blood. The gene calls are TRBV20-1 and TRBJ2-7; D remains ambiguous. The origin of this receptor is a woman aged 40 to 50 in good health. The CDR3 DNA follows: TGCAGTGCTCCCGTCAGGAGCTCCTACGAGCAGTACTTC. This gives the protein CSAPVRSSYEQYF.